The T cell receptor (beta chain) described here comes from a study of control samples from healthy donors and cancer patients. The germline V gene has CDR1 LNHDA and CDR2 SQIVND (reference sequence). This CDR3 spans 14 amino acids. V lost 4 bases to trimming and J lost 8 bases; unmatched junction nucleotides: 8. The protocol was immunoSEQ multiplex PCR, while the TCRdb copy is restricted to in-frame clones and leaves out a portion. The repertoire holds 80,000 to 100,000 clones, with approximately 92% as singletons. The chain carries TRBV19 and TRBJ2-5, with 9 bases identical to TRBD2. The receptor was isolated from a human donor in good health. The donor label of this sample is uncertain. The source material was blood. CDR3 coding DNA: TGTGCCAGTAGTAGCGGGGGGGCCTTAGGAACCCAGTACTTC. Protein product: CASSSGGALGTQYF.